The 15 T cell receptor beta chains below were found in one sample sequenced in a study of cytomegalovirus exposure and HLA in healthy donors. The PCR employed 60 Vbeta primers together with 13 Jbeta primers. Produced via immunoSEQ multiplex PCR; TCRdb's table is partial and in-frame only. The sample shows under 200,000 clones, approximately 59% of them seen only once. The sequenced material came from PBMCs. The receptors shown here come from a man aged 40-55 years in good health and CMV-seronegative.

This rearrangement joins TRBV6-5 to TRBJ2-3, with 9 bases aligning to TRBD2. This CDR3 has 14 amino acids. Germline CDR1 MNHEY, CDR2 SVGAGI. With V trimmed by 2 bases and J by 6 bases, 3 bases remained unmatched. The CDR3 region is CASSYGGRADTQYF. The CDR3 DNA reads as TGTGCCAGCAGTTACGGCGGGAGGGCGGATACGCAGTATTTT.

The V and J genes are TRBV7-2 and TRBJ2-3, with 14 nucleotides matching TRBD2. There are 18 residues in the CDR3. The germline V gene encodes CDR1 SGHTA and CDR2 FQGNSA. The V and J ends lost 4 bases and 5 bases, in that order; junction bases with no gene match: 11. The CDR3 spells CASSSTGTSGRLGDTQYF. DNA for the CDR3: TGTGCCAGCAGCTCCACCGGGACTAGCGGGAGATTGGGAGATACGCAGTATTTT. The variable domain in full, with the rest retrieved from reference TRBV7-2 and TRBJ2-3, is GAGVSQSPSNKVTEKGKDVELRCDPISGHTALYWYRQSLGQGLEFLIYFQGNSAPDKSGLPSDRFSAERTGGSVSTLTIQRTQQEDSAVYLCASSSTGTSGRLGDTQYFGPGTRLTVL.

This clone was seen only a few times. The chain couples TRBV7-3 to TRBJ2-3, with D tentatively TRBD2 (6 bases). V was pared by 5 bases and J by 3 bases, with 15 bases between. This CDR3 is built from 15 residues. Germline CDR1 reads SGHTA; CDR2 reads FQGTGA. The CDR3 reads CASSVSGEGTDTQYF. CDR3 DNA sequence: TGTGCCAGCAGCGTTAGCGGAGAGGGGACAGATACGCAGTATTTT.

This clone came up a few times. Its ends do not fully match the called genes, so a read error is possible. The CDR3 is CSSTIGGGGQPQHF. The CDR3 DNA reads as TGTTCCAGCACTATCGGGGGGGGTGGTCAGCCCCAGCATTTT. The chain couples TRBV7-9 to TRBJ1-5; tentative D call: TRBD1 (5 bases). Germline CDR1 SEHNR, CDR2 FQNEAQ (reference sequence). CDR3 length: 14 residues.

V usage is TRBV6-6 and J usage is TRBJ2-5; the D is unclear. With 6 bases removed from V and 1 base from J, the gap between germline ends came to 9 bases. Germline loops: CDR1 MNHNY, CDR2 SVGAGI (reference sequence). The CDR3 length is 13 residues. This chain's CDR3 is CASSLPVQETQYF. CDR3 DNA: TGTGCCAGCAGCCTGCCGGTCCAAGAGACCCAGTACTTC.

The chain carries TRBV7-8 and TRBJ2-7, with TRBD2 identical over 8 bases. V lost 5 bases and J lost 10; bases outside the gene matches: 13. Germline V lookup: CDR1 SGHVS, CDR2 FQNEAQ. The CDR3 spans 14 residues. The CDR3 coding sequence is TGTGCCAGCAGCCTTTCCGGGACTAGTTCTAGTCAGTACTTC. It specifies CASSLSGTSSSQYF.

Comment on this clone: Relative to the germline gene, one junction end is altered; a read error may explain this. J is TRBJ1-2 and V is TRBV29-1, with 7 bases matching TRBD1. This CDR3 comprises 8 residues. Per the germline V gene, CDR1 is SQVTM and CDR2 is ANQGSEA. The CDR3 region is CSVGGGFF. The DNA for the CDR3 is TGCAGCGTTGGAGGGGGCTTCTTC.

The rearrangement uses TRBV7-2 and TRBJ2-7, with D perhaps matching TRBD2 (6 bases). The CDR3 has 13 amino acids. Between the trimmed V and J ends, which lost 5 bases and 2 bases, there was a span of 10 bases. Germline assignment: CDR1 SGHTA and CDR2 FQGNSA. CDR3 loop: CASSPRGTYEQYF. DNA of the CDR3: TGTGCCAGCAGCCCACGGGGGACCTACGAGCAGTACTTC.

CDR3 protein: CASSQTTTGPNSPLHF. For the CDR3, the DNA is TGCGCCAGCAGCCAAACCACGACAGGTCCAAATTCACCCCTCCACTTT. The J gene is TRBJ1-6, the V gene TRBV4-3; maybe TRBD1 (6 bases). V was trimmed by 2 bases and J by 7 bases, leaving 15 bases between them. The CDR3 runs 16 residues. From germline, CDR1 is LGHNA and CDR2 YSLEER.

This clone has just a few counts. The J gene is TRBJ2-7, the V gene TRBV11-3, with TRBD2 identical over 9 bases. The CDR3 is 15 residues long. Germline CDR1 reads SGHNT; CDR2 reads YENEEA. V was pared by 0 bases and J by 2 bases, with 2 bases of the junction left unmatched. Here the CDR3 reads CASSLEAGGPYEQYF. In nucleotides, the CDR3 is TGTGCCAGCAGCTTAGAGGCGGGGGGGCCCTACGAGCAGTACTTC.

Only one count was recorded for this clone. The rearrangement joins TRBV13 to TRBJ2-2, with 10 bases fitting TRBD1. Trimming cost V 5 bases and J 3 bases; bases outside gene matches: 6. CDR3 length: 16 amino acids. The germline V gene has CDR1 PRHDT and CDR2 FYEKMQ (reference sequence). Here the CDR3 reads CASSRLDRGDTGELFF. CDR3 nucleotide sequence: TGTGCCAGCAGCCGCTTGGACAGGGGGGACACCGGGGAGCTGTTTTTT.

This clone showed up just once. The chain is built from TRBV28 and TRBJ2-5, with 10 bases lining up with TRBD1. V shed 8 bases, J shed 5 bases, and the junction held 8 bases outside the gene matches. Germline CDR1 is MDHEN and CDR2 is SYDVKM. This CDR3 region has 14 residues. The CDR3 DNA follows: TGTGCCAGCCTCGGGACAGGGGTCGGGGAGACCCAGTACTTC. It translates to CASLGTGVGETQYF. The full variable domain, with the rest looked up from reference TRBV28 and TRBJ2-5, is DVKVTQSSRYLVKRTGEKVFLECVQDMDHENMFWYRQDPGLGLRLIYFSYDVKMKEKGDIPEGYSVSREKKERFSLILESASTNQTSMYLCASLGTGVGETQYFGPGTRLLVL.

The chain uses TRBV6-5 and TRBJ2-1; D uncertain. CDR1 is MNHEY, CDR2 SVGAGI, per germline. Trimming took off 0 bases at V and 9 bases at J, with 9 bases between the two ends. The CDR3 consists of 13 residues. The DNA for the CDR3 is TGTGCCAGCAGTTACTCGGCCCGCAGTGAGCAGTTCTTC. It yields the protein CASSYSARSEQFF.

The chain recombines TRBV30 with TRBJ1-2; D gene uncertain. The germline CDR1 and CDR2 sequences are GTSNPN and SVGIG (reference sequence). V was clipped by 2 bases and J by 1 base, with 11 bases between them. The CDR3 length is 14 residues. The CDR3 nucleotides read TGTGCCTGGAGTCGAGGGCGGAATAACTATGGCTACACCTTC. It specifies CAWSRGRNNYGYTF.

CDR3 sequence (DNA): TGCGCCAGCAGCTTGTGGACAGGGGACTACGAGCAGTACTTC. Protein product: CASSLWTGDYEQYF. The chain combines TRBV5-1 with TRBJ2-7; 9 bases agree with TRBD1. This CDR3 is built from 14 residues. J lost 3 bases, V lost 1 base, and 2 bases had no gene match. Germline loops: CDR1 SGHRS, CDR2 YFSETQ.